The source of this T cell receptor (beta chain) is a study of blood T cell repertoires in COVID-19. TCRdb's copy holds only in-frame clones and misses some; the assay was immunoSEQ multiplex PCR. Of some 500,000 clones listed, approximately 91% were seen once; the top ten hold less than 9.5%. Concerning this clone: The same CDR3 can be traced to other DNA sequences in this sample.

The CDR3 totals 13 residues. Germline-derived CDR1 and CDR2 are GTSNPN and SVGIG (reference sequence). The ends were cut back, 0 bases at V and 1 base at J, with 6 bases in the middle. V is TRBV30 and J is TRBJ1-1, with D uncertain. Sequenced sample: peripheral blood. The receptor was derived from a woman aged 45-60 years with COVID-19, enrolled during active disease. The CDR3 bases are TGTGCCTGGAGTGTAAGCAAGAACACTGAAGCTTTCTTT. It yields the protein CAWSVSKNTEAFF.